These 30 T cell receptor beta chains were sequenced from one sample in a study of CD8+ T cells in alopecia areata. RNA was isolated and reverse transcribed to cDNA, the sequencing template. The table came from immunoSEQ multiplex PCR; TCRdb's copy has only in-frame clones and leaves some out. The repertoire holds about 190,000 clones, with over 60% as singletons. The treatment denotes: oral pan-JAK inhibitor, 5-10 mg twice daily. The starting material was CD4+ T cells sorted from blood, obtained at week 4, from a patient treated with tofacitinib. The receptors stem from a human donor with alopecia areata.

CDR3 loop: CASRDTGQYNSPLHF. CDR3 bases: TGTGCCAGCAGGGATACAGGCCAATATAATTCACCCCTCCACTTT. The V gene is TRBV27, the J gene TRBJ1-6; possibly TRBD1 for D (5 bases). Trimming took 6 bases from V and 4 from J, leaving 13 bases between them. CDR1 MNHEY and CDR2 SMNVEV come from the germline V gene (reference sequence). The CDR3 runs 15 residues.

This clone was found a few times. V usage is TRBV29-1 and J usage is TRBJ1-2, with TRBD1 matching 7 bases. There are 12 residues in the CDR3. V shed 4 bases, J shed 4 bases, and the junction held 3 bases outside the gene matches. Germline V CDR1 and CDR2: SQVTM, ANQGSEA. CDR3 loop: CSVAEGAYGYTF. The CDR3 nucleotides read TGCAGCGTTGCCGAGGGGGCCTATGGCTACACCTTC.

This clone has only a few counts. The rearrangement joins TRBV7-2 to TRBJ2-7; D not certain. V was trimmed by 5 bases and J by 2 bases, leaving 16 bases between them. This CDR3 has 15 amino acids. The germline V gene encodes CDR1 SGHTA and CDR2 FQGNSA. The CDR3 DNA sequence: TGTGCCAGCAGCCCCCACTCCCCCCCGGCCTACGAGCAGTACTTC. The encoded protein is CASSPHSPPAYEQYF.

The chain employs TRBV4-2 and TRBJ2-1; 9 bases align to TRBD2. V lost 0 bases and J lost 7; bases outside the gene matches: 10. CDR1 LGHNA and CDR2 YNFKEQ come from the germline V gene. The length of the CDR3 is 17 residues. CDR3 in amino acids: CASSQDGSSGGGNEQFF. The DNA for the CDR3 is TGTGCCAGCAGCCAAGATGGTAGTAGCGGGGGAGGGAATGAGCAGTTCTTC.

In nucleotides, the CDR3 is TGTGCCTGGAGTAGAACGGTTGGCTCTGGGGCCAACGTCCTGACTTTC. This codes for CAWSRTVGSGANVLTF. The chain is built from TRBV30 and TRBJ2-6; D gene unclear. Germline assignment: CDR1 GTSNPN and CDR2 SVGIG (reference sequence). The V and J ends lost 2 bases and 0 bases respectively, with 11 bases between them. This CDR3 spans 16 amino acids.

This chain links TRBV2 with TRBJ2-5, with unresolved D. Trimming removed 3 bases from V and 2 bases from J, with 10 bases in between. Germline V lookup: CDR1 SNHLY, CDR2 FYNNEI. CDR3 size: 14 residues. The CDR3: CASSDTRQQETQYF. CDR3 DNA sequence: TGTGCCAGCAGTGATACTCGGCAGCAAGAGACCCAGTACTTC.

V and J are TRBV2 and TRBJ2-3; D is unclear. V lost 7 bases to trimming and J lost 6 bases, with 8 bases between them. This CDR3 spans 11 amino acids. Germline V CDR1 and CDR2: SNHLY, FYNNEI. CDR3 DNA: TGTGCCAGCACTTCCAGGGATACGCAGTATTTT. Translating it yields CASTSRDTQYF.

The chain carries TRBV5-1 and TRBJ1-2; weak D call: TRBD1 (6 bases). CDR3 length: 12 residues. The V and J ends lost 4 bases and 7 bases respectively, with 11 bases between them. Germline lookup yields CDR1 SGHRS and CDR2 YFSETQ. This CDR3 reads CASSPTGSGYTF. CDR3 nucleotides: TGCGCCAGCAGCCCGACAGGTTCTGGCTACACCTTC. Together with reference TRBV5-1 and TRBJ1-2, the CDR3 gives the full variable domain: KAGVTQTPRYLIKTRGQQVTLSCSPISGHRSVSWYQQTPGQGLQFLFEYFSETQRNKGNFPGRFSGRQFSNSRSEMNVSTLELGDSALYLCASSPTGSGYTFGSGTRLTVV.

V gene TRBV7-8 combines with J gene TRBJ1-6; a possible D gene is TRBD1 (6 bases). The V gene's germline CDR1 is SGHVS and CDR2 FQNEAQ. The CDR3 has 15 residues. Trimming stripped 1 base from V and 6 bases from J, with 10 bases between. DNA of the CDR3: TGTGCCAGCAGCTTAGGGGGACAACCTAATTCACCCCTCCACTTT. The encoded protein is CASSLGGQPNSPLHF.

The chain recombines TRBV5-4 with TRBJ1-2, with no clear D. The CDR3 loop spans 13 amino acids. Germline V lookup: CDR1 SGHNT, CDR2 YYREEE (reference sequence). V lost 0 bases, J lost 5 bases, and 8 bases lay in between. CDR3 sequence: CASSLEQEYGYTF. The CDR3 bases are TGTGCCAGCAGCTTGGAGCAGGAATATGGCTACACCTTC.

This rearrangement joins TRBV30 to TRBJ1-5; 8 bases match TRBD1. The ends lost 1 base at V and 5 bases at J; junction bases unmatched: 1. CDR1 is GTSNPN, CDR2 SVGIG, per germline (reference sequence). The CDR3 spans 13 residues. CDR3 loop: CAWSAGGDQPQHF. CDR3 DNA sequence: TGTGCCTGGAGTGCAGGGGGCGATCAGCCCCAGCATTTT.

This clone was recorded once. The V and J genes are TRBV7-2 and TRBJ2-5; D is unclear. Trimming cost V 4 bases and J 5 bases, with 11 bases left between them. Germline assignment: CDR1 SGHTA and CDR2 FQGNSA. This CDR3 region has 13 residues. CDR3 in DNA: TGTGCCAGCAGCTCTCTATTCGGGGAGACCCAGTACTTC. Protein sequence: CASSSLFGETQYF.

The chain uses TRBV29-1 and TRBJ1-1; unclear D gene. This CDR3 is 13 amino acids long. Trimming left V 2 bases short and J 3 bases short, with 10 bases between. The germline V gene encodes CDR1 SQVTM and CDR2 ANQGSEA. The CDR3 DNA follows: TGCAGCGTTGAATACGGGGTTGACACTGAAGCTTTCTTT. The encoded protein is CSVEYGVDTEAFF. Based on the CDR3 plus reference TRBV29-1 and TRBJ1-1, the full variable domain is SAVISQKPSRDICQRGTSLTIQCQVDSQVTMMFWYRQQPGQSLTLIATANQGSEATYESGFVIDKFPISRPNLTFSTLTVSNMSPEDSSIYLCSVEYGVDTEAFFGQGTRLTVV.

This clone was seen a handful of times. The chain joins TRBV4-1 to TRBJ2-5; the D is unclear. The CDR3 covers 13 residues. Trimming removed 4 bases from V and 5 bases from J, with 11 bases in between. Germline V gene sequence: CDR1 MGHRA, CDR2 YSYEKL. The CDR3 protein is CASSPPRPETQYF. The CDR3 nucleotides read TGCGCCAGCAGCCCCCCTAGACCGGAGACCCAGTACTTC.

V is TRBV7-9 and J is TRBJ1-2; the D is unclear. V was shortened by 1 base and J by 2 bases, with 5 bases between the two germline ends. The CDR3 loop spans 13 amino acids. Germline V lookup: CDR1 SEHNR, CDR2 FQNEAQ (reference sequence). CDR3 loop: CASSLGGNYGYTF. In nucleotides, the CDR3 is TGTGCCAGCAGCTTAGGGGGAAACTATGGCTACACCTTC.

This clone was observed a handful of times. The V gene is TRBV5-4, the J gene TRBJ1-1; D gene ambiguous. Germline CDR1 SGHNT, CDR2 YYREEE (reference sequence). There are 13 residues in the CDR3. V was trimmed by 3 bases and J by 6 bases, leaving 12 bases between them. The CDR3 sequence is CASSYTAVAEAFF. CDR3 bases: TGTGCCAGCAGCTACACGGCTGTGGCTGAAGCTTTCTTT.

The chain uses TRBV14 and TRBJ1-6; D is unresolved. V gave up 3 bases and J gave up 8 bases, with 8 bases separating them. Germline V gene lookup returns CDR1 SGHDN and CDR2 FVKESK. The length of the CDR3 is 13 residues. The CDR3 bases are TGTGCCAGCAGCCAGCCCCCAGATTCACCCCTCCACTTT. It specifies CASSQPPDSPLHF.

This clone was counted between two and nine times. This chain connects TRBV7-8 to TRBJ2-7, with D maybe TRBD2 (7 bases). The CDR3 loop spans 16 amino acids. V lost 1 base and J 7 bases, leaving 20 bases between the germline ends. Germline CDR1 and CDR2: SGHVS and FQNEAQ. The CDR3 sequence is CASSLGGAGTMREQYF. DNA for the CDR3: TGTGCCAGCAGCTTAGGGGGGGCCGGGACTATGAGGGAGCAGTACTTC.

The CDR3, as DNA: TGTGCCAGCAGCTTAGTGGCGGCTCGGGGTAGCTATGGCTACACCTTC. Translation: CASSLVAARGSYGYTF. This chain joins TRBV7-2 and TRBJ1-2; D is unclear. The germline gives CDR1 SGHTA, CDR2 FQGNSA. The CDR3 contains 16 residues. Trimming cost V 1 base and J 4 bases, with 16 bases left between them.

The rearrangement uses TRBV18 and TRBJ2-1; possible D gene TRBD2, 5 bases. The CDR3 totals 16 residues. V gave up 5 bases and J gave up 7 bases, with 21 bases separating them. Germline values: CDR1 KGHSH, CDR2 LQKENI. CDR3 nucleotide sequence: TGTGCCAGCTCATCCACGACTCAACCCAGAGGGAATGAGCAGTTCTTC. Translated: CASSSTTQPRGNEQFF.

This clone was observed a single time. CDR3 sequence reads: CASSLWLTGGFNQPQHF. Here the CDR3 DNA reads TGTGCCAGCAGCTTGTGGTTAACAGGGGGCTTCAATCAGCCCCAGCATTTT. The chain has TRBV5-6 and TRBJ1-5; 9 nucleotides match TRBD1. Germline V gene data show CDR1 as SGHDT and CDR2 as YYEEEE. Unmatched junction bases numbered 8, after V lost 1 base and J lost 3 bases. This CDR3 spans 17 amino acids.

In this sample, this clone turned up a few times. The chain employs TRBV29-1 and TRBJ1-1, with TRBD1 matching 9 bases. The CDR3 consists of 16 residues. CDR1 SQVTM and CDR2 ANQGSEA come from the germline V gene. Trimming removed 4 bases from V and 2 bases from J; junction bases left unmatched: 11. The CDR3 coding sequence is TGCAGCGTTGTAAAGGGACAGGGAATTGTTAACACTGAAGCTTTCTTT. The encoded protein is CSVVKGQGIVNTEAFF.

The chain recombines TRBV7-9 with TRBJ1-2, with a tentative D call TRBD1 (5 bases). The CDR3 has 12 amino acids. The germline V and J ends were trimmed by 5 bases and 1 base, with 5 bases remaining between them. The germline gives CDR1 SEHNR, CDR2 FQNEAQ (reference sequence). CDR3 DNA sequence: TGTGCCAGCAGCCAGGGTAACTATGGCTACACCTTC. Translation gives CASSQGNYGYTF.

Many counts were recorded for this clone. The rearrangement uses TRBV7-9 and TRBJ2-1, with D unresolved. The CDR3 contains 15 residues. V dropped 4 bases and J dropped 4 bases, with 14 bases sitting between them. Germline-derived CDR1 and CDR2 are SEHNR and FQNEAQ (reference sequence). As DNA, the CDR3 is TGTGCCAGCAGCTCCCGGGCCCCGGCTTACAATGAGCAGTTCTTC. As protein: CASSSRAPAYNEQFF.

This clone was observed a few times. The V gene is TRBV29-1, the J gene TRBJ2-3; possibly TRBD1 for D (6 bases). Germline CDR1 SQVTM, CDR2 ANQGSEA. The CDR3 totals 13 residues. V was cut by 1 base and J by 4 bases, with 9 bases left in between. CDR3 residues: CSVEVAGADTQYF. Written as DNA, the CDR3 is TGCAGCGTTGAAGTTGCAGGGGCAGATACGCAGTATTTT.

The CDR3 DNA sequence: TGTGCCAGCAGCCAAGAAGGGGGGGTCACCGTCTCCGGCAATCAGCCCCAGCATTTT. Its protein is CASSQEGGVTVSGNQPQHF. The genes are TRBV14 and TRBJ1-5, with D possibly matching TRBD1 (6 bases). The germline CDR1 and CDR2 sequences are SGHDN and FVKESK. This CDR3 region has 19 residues. Trimming pared 0 bases from V and 2 bases from J, leaving 20 bases between.

CDR3 sequence reads: CASSPLGNTEAFF. CDR3 DNA: TGTGCCAGTAGCCCTTTGGGGAACACTGAAGCTTTCTTT. The chain carries TRBV19 and TRBJ1-1, with D unclear. CDR1 is LNHDA, CDR2 SQIVND, per germline (reference sequence). Trimming cost V 6 bases and J 1 base, with 9 bases left between them. The CDR3 is 13 residues long.

This CDR3 is CASSYAAQSSYEQYF. The CDR3, as DNA: TGTGCCAGCAGTTACGCGGCACAGAGCTCCTACGAGCAGTACTTC. The chain is built from TRBV6-5 and TRBJ2-7; no clear D gene. V was pared by 2 bases and J by 0 bases, with 11 bases between. The CDR3 extends over 15 amino acids. Germline V gene data show CDR1 as MNHEY and CDR2 as SVGAGI.

Remarks on this clone: Within the sample, other DNA sequences also encode this same CDR3. This chain joins TRBV5-1 and TRBJ2-3; tentatively, D is TRBD2 (6 bases). This CDR3 region has 13 residues. V lost 7 bases and J 5 bases, leaving 14 bases between the germline ends. Germline CDR1 and CDR2: SGHRS and YFSETQ. CDR3 sequence reads: CASSSVGGDTQYF. The CDR3 DNA is TGCGCCAGCTCGTCGGTGGGGGGAGATACGCAGTATTTT.

The chain recombines TRBV29-1 with TRBJ1-1, with D unclear. V shed 7 bases and J shed 3 bases, with 12 bases lying between them. This CDR3 spans 12 amino acids. The germline CDR1 and CDR2 sequences are SQVTM and ANQGSEA. In nucleotides, the CDR3 is TGCAGCGCCCAGTTTATTTACACTGAAGCTTTCTTT. Protein product: CSAQFIYTEAFF.